Below, 32 T cell receptor beta chains from the same sample are listed, as sequenced in a study of cytomegalovirus exposure and HLA in healthy donors. 60 Vbeta and 13 Jbeta primers were used in PCR. Using immunoSEQ multiplex PCR, the repertoire was profiled, and TCRdb retains in-frame clones only, with some absent. The sample consists of a few hundred thousand clones, around four fifths of them appearing once. Material: PBMCs. The receptors were gathered from a woman between 50 and 59 years old in good health and CMV-seropositive.

The rearrangement joins TRBV6-5 to TRBJ1-5, with 7 bases lining up with TRBD1. Trimming cost V 6 bases and J 4 bases; bases outside gene matches: 9. The CDR3 sequence is 15 residues long. From germline, CDR1 is MNHEY and CDR2 SVGAGI. In DNA form, the CDR3 reads TGTGCCAGCAGACGCACGACAGGGACGAATCAGCCCCAGCATTTT. Its protein product is CASRRTTGTNQPQHF.

The chain recombines TRBV11-2 with TRBJ1-5, with D perhaps TRBD1 (6 bases). Germline V gene sequence: CDR1 SGHAT, CDR2 FQNNGV. Trimming took off 4 bases at V and 2 bases at J, with 12 bases between the two ends. The CDR3 runs 15 residues. CDR3 DNA: TGTGCCAGCAGCTCCACAGGGTCTCGCAATCAGCCCCAGCATTTT. It is translated as CASSSTGSRNQPQHF. The full variable domain, rest sourced from reference TRBV11-2 and TRBJ1-5, is EAGVAQSPRYKIIEKRQSVAFWCNPISGHATLYWYQQILGQGPKLLIQFQNNGVVDDSQLPKDRFSAERLKGVDSTLKIQPAKLEDSAVYLCASSSTGSRNQPQHFGDGTRLSIL.

This clone was counted once. The CDR3: CASRHSGGRGTYNEQFF. The CDR3 DNA follows: TGTGCCAGCAGACATAGCGGGGGCAGGGGGACCTACAATGAGCAGTTCTTC. The chain is built from TRBV4-2 and TRBJ2-1; TRBD2 matches 9 bases. CDR3 length equals 17 residues. V shed 6 bases, J shed 2 bases, and the junction held 11 bases outside the gene matches. Germline-derived CDR1 and CDR2 are LGHNA and YNFKEQ.

The CDR3 region has the DNA TGTGCCAGCTCACCAAGCGTGGTCGGGGGGCGAGGGTATGGCTACACCTTC. Encoded protein: CASSPSVVGGRGYGYTF. The chain employs TRBV18 and TRBJ1-2; a possible D gene is TRBD1 (6 bases). With 2 bases removed from V and 5 bases from J, the gap between germline ends came to 21 bases. Germline CDR1 KGHSH, CDR2 LQKENI. The CDR3 extends over 17 amino acids.

The sample holds a few counts of this clone. V gene TRBV5-1 combines with J gene TRBJ1-4; 8 bases match TRBD1. The CDR3 is 14 residues long. Trimming cost V 0 bases and J 8 bases; bases outside gene matches: 3. Germline V gene data show CDR1 as SGHRS and CDR2 as YFSETQ. CDR3 in DNA: TGCGCCAGCAGCTTGGCCTACAGGGGGGAAAAACTGTTTTTT. Amino acid sequence: CASSLAYRGEKLFF. Complete variable domain (other parts from reference TRBV5-1 and TRBJ1-4): KAGVTQTPRYLIKTRGQQVTLSCSPISGHRSVSWYQQTPGQGLQFLFEYFSETQRNKGNFPGRFSGRQFSNSRSEMNVSTLELGDSALYLCASSLAYRGEKLFFGSGTQLSVL.

This chain connects TRBV18 to TRBJ1-5, with TRBD1 identical over 12 bases. The trim removed 2 bases at V and 6 bases at J, leaving 8 bases unmatched. CDR1 is KGHSH, CDR2 LQKENI, per germline. The CDR3 extends over 17 amino acids. The CDR3 bases are TGTGCCAGCTCACCATTAGGGACAGGGGGCATCGGTCAGCCCCAGCATTTT. Translated: CASSPLGTGGIGQPQHF.

V is TRBV11-2 and J is TRBJ2-7; no firm D call. V was pared by 0 bases and J by 4 bases, with 4 bases between. CDR1 SGHAT and CDR2 FQNNGV come from the germline V gene. The CDR3 runs to 12 residues. The CDR3 nucleotides are TGTGCCAGCAGCTTAGACAGGTACGAGCAGTACTTC. Protein product: CASSLDRYEQYF.

The genes are TRBV7-2 and TRBJ2-1; TRBD2 aligns across 12 bases. The J segment lost 12 bases and the V segment lost 1 base, leaving 10 bases of the junction unmatched. The germline V gene has CDR1 SGHTA and CDR2 FQGNSA. CDR3 length: 16 residues. The CDR3, as DNA: TGTGCCAGCAGCTTAGGAGGGGGACTAGCGGGCTCAGGGCAGTTCTTC. Protein: CASSLGGGLAGSGQFF. The entire variable domain, with the rest obtained from reference TRBV7-2 and TRBJ2-1, is as follows: GAGVSQSPSNKVTEKGKDVELRCDPISGHTALYWYRQSLGQGLEFLIYFQGNSAPDKSGLPSDRFSAERTGGSVSTLTIQRTQQEDSAVYLCASSLGGGLAGSGQFFGPGTRLTVL.

The rearrangement joins TRBV7-9 to TRBJ2-3; maybe TRBD1 (6 bases). Per germline, CDR1 SEHNR and CDR2 FQNEAQ (reference sequence). Trimming shortened V by 6 bases and J by 3 bases, and 16 bases separated the two germline ends. The CDR3 extends over 15 amino acids. CDR3 protein: CASSPPGHTTDTQYF. CDR3 coding DNA: TGTGCCAGCAGTCCACCGGGACATACAACAGATACGCAGTATTTT. Looking up the rest from reference TRBV7-9 and TRBJ2-3 gives the full variable domain: DTGVSQNPRHKITKRGQNVTFRCDPISEHNRLYWYRQTLGQGPEFLTYFQNEAQLEKSRLLSDRFSAERPKGSFSTLEIQRTEQGDSAMYLCASSPPGHTTDTQYFGPGTRLTVL.

This clone was observed a handful of times. J is TRBJ2-1 and V is TRBV19; D possibly corresponds to TRBD1 (6 bases). V shed 5 bases and J shed 0 bases, with 14 bases lying between them. The CDR3 is made up of 16 amino acids. Germline V gene data show CDR1 as LNHDA and CDR2 as SQIVND (reference sequence). CDR3 amino acids: CASSEYRASSYNEQFF. The DNA of the CDR3 is TGTGCCAGTAGTGAATACAGGGCCTCCTCCTACAATGAGCAGTTCTTC. The whole variable domain, remainder taken from reference TRBV19 and TRBJ2-1, is DGGITQSPKYLFRKEGQNVTLSCEQNLNHDAMYWYRQDPGQGLRLIYYSQIVNDFQKGDIAEGYSVSREKKESFPLTVTSAQKNPTAFYLCASSEYRASSYNEQFFGPGTRLTVL.

J is TRBJ2-7 and V is TRBV6-1, with TRBD2 matching over 9 bases. The CDR3 runs to 15 residues. The germline V gene has CDR1 MNHNS and CDR2 SASEGT. J was trimmed by 4 bases and V by 6 bases; bases with no gene match: 10. CDR3 amino acids: CASRAGTSKIYEQYF. The CDR3 DNA is TGTGCCAGCAGGGCCGGGACTAGCAAAATTTACGAGCAGTACTTC.

For this clone: The sample holds other DNA sequences that translate to the same CDR3. V and J are TRBV18 and TRBJ2-7, with 9 bases fitting TRBD1. Germline trimming cut 6 bases from V and 2 bases from J; bases unmatched to any gene: 5. Germline V gene sequence: CDR1 KGHSH, CDR2 LQKENI. The length of the CDR3 is 14 residues. In nucleotides, the CDR3 is TGTGCCAGCTCCCCCGGGACAGGGACCTACGAGCAGTACTTC. Translation gives CASSPGTGTYEQYF.

This clone showed up just once. The chain recombines TRBV11-1 with TRBJ1-2; no definite D call. CDR1 is SGHAT, CDR2 FQDESV, per germline (reference sequence). V lost 6 bases, J lost 1 base, and 15 bases lay in between. This CDR3 comprises 15 residues. CDR3 sequence reads: CASSFGSPINYGYTF. CDR3 coding DNA: TGTGCCAGCAGTTTCGGGTCTCCGATTAACTATGGCTACACCTTC.

The CDR3 sequence is CSVGGGAYQPQHF. The CDR3, as DNA: TGCAGCGTCGGAGGGGGGGCGTATCAGCCCCAGCATTTT. The J gene is TRBJ1-5, the V gene TRBV29-1; a possible D gene is TRBD1 (6 bases). CDR3 length equals 13 residues. V shed 6 bases and J shed 5 bases, with 14 bases lying between them. CDR1 and CDR2 (germline): SQVTM, ANQGSEA.

This chain links TRBV5-1 with TRBJ1-2; a weak D match, TRBD1 (5 bases). This CDR3 is 13 amino acids long. CDR1 and CDR2 (germline): SGHRS, YFSETQ. V was pared by 2 bases and J by 3 bases, with 8 bases between. CDR3 protein: CASSFTGYYGYTF. The CDR3 DNA is TGCGCCAGCAGCTTCACAGGATACTATGGCTACACCTTC.

The CDR3, as DNA: TGTGCCAGCCCCGGGGGTAGCTGGAATGAGCAGTTCTTC. Translated, it gives CASPGGSWNEQFF. The chain uses TRBV7-9 and TRBJ2-1, with a tentative D call TRBD2 (6 bases). The CDR3 is 13 residues long. Deletions cut 8 bases from V and 7 bases from J, with 15 bases between. The V gene's germline CDR1 is SEHNR and CDR2 FQNEAQ (reference sequence).

V and J are TRBV5-1 and TRBJ1-2; D might be TRBD1 (5 bases). CDR3 size: 16 residues. The V gene's germline CDR1 is SGHRS and CDR2 YFSETQ. Trimming shortened V by 0 bases and J by 2 bases, and 14 bases separated the two germline ends. CDR3 sequence: CASSLDSGRANYGYTF. For the CDR3, the DNA is TGCGCCAGCAGCTTGGACTCAGGCAGGGCAAACTATGGCTACACCTTC.

This clone was observed a handful of times. This chain links TRBV19 with TRBJ1-1, with a tentative D call TRBD1 (5 bases). Germline CDR1 and CDR2: LNHDA and SQIVND (reference sequence). Deletions cut 7 bases from V and 6 bases from J, with 12 bases between. This CDR3 is built from 12 residues. The CDR3: CASTNGAAEAFF. The CDR3, as DNA: TGTGCCAGTACCAATGGGGCTGCTGAAGCTTTCTTT.

V and J are TRBV9 and TRBJ1-4; 9 bases are shared with TRBD1. Trimming removed 0 bases from V and 6 bases from J; junction bases left unmatched: 6. CDR3 length: 16 amino acids. Germline values: CDR1 SGDLS, CDR2 YYNGEE. In DNA form, the CDR3 reads TGTGCCAGCAGCGTAGCCGGACAGGGGCTAGATGAAAAACTGTTTTTT. It is translated as CASSVAGQGLDEKLFF.

The chain employs TRBV19 and TRBJ2-6; perhaps TRBD2 as D (5 bases). V was cut by 6 bases and J by 4 bases, with 10 bases left in between. The CDR3 sequence is 14 residues long. Germline assignment: CDR1 LNHDA and CDR2 SQIVND (reference sequence). DNA of the CDR3: TGTGCCAGTAGGGACTTATTAGGGGCCAACGTCCTGACTTTC. Translation gives CASRDLLGANVLTF.

The chain recombines TRBV11-2 with TRBJ2-7; 12 nucleotides agree with TRBD1. The CDR3 contains 16 residues. Germline CDR1 reads SGHAT; CDR2 reads FQNNGV. V lost 1 base and J lost 4; bases outside the gene matches: 5. The CDR3 is CASSLVGQGASYEQYF. For the CDR3, the DNA is TGTGCCAGCAGCTTAGTGGGACAGGGGGCATCATACGAGCAGTACTTC.

The CDR3 DNA sequence: TGTGCCAGCAGCCCCCGACAGGTTAATTCACCCCTCCACTTT. Its translation: CASSPRQVNSPLHF. The rearrangement links TRBV9 to TRBJ1-6; TRBD1 might be the D (6 bases). The CDR3 is 14 amino acids. CDR1 is SGDLS, CDR2 YYNGEE, per germline. The V end was cut by 4 bases, the J end by 6 bases, with 11 bases between. The full variable domain, its missing parts supplied by reference TRBV9 and TRBJ1-6, is DSGVTQTPKHLITATGQRVTLRCSPRSGDLSVYWYQQSLDQGLQFLIQYYNGEERAKGNILERFSAQQFPDLHSELNLSSLELGDSALYFCASSPRQVNSPLHFGNGTRLTVT.

The CDR3: CASRRTTGTGNVFF. The CDR3, as DNA: TGTGCCAGCAGGCGTACTACCGGGACAGGGAATGTTTTCTTT. This chain links TRBV27 with TRBJ1-1, with 9 bases that match TRBD1. This CDR3 spans 14 amino acids. Germline loops: CDR1 MNHEY, CDR2 SMNVEV (reference sequence). V dropped 6 bases and J dropped 13; count of bases not matched to a gene: 15.

The J gene is TRBJ1-2, the V gene TRBV9; 7 bases align to TRBD1. J was trimmed by 2 bases and V by 4 bases; bases with no gene match: 5. Germline V lookup: CDR1 SGDLS, CDR2 YYNGEE. This CDR3 has 14 residues. The CDR3 sequence: CASSPRQGNYGYTF. As DNA, the CDR3 is TGTGCCAGCAGCCCCCGACAGGGAAACTATGGCTACACCTTC.

The chain recombines TRBV6-5 with TRBJ2-7, with TRBD2 identical over 12 bases. Germline CDR1 is MNHEY and CDR2 is SVGAGI. The CDR3 contains 15 residues. After removal of 5 bases from V and 0 bases from J, the junction contained 2 bases not matched to a gene. DNA of the CDR3: TGTGCCAGCAGTCGGACTAGCGGGGACTCCTACGAGCAGTACTTC. Its protein product is CASSRTSGDSYEQYF.

The V and J genes are TRBV29-1 and TRBJ1-2; 10 bases fit TRBD1. J lost 5 bases, V lost 7 bases, and 10 bases had no gene match. Germline-derived CDR1 and CDR2 are SQVTM and ANQGSEA. There are 14 residues in the CDR3. CDR3 in DNA: TGCAGCGGTCGCACCGGGACAGGGGCGTATGGCTACACCTTC. Translation: CSGRTGTGAYGYTF. Variable domain in full (rest from reference TRBV29-1 and TRBJ1-2): SAVISQKPSRDICQRGTSLTIQCQVDSQVTMMFWYRQQPGQSLTLIATANQGSEATYESGFVIDKFPISRPNLTFSTLTVSNMSPEDSSIYLCSGRTGTGAYGYTFGSGTRLTVV.

This clone was recorded once. This sequence joins TRBV12-5 and TRBJ1-3; TRBD1 aligns across 11 bases. Looked up from germline, CDR1 is LGHNT and CDR2 is FRNRAP. Trimming took 4 bases from V and 4 from J; bases not matched to a gene: 3. The CDR3 covers 15 residues. As DNA, the CDR3 is TGTGCTAGTGGTTCCGGACAGGGGGCAGGAAACACCATATATTTT. Translation: CASGSGQGAGNTIYF.

The rearrangement joins TRBV20-1 to TRBJ1-2; no definite D call. The CDR3 loop spans 11 amino acids. CDR1 and CDR2 (germline): DFQATT, SNEGSKA (reference sequence). V was shortened by 2 bases and J by 2 bases, with 3 bases between the two germline ends. The CDR3 DNA reads as TGCAGTGCTAGACCGAACTATGGCTACACCTTC. Amino acids: CSARPNYGYTF.

The chain couples TRBV7-6 to TRBJ2-3; D remains ambiguous. V lost 0 bases and J lost 5, with 12 bases in between. Germline values: CDR1 SGHVS, CDR2 FNYEAQ. This CDR3 has 15 residues. The CDR3 DNA reads as TGTGCCAGCAGCTTAGCGGATCCGAGAGGAGATACGCAGTATTTT. Translated, it gives CASSLADPRGDTQYF.

The genes are TRBV4-2 and TRBJ1-4; no reliable D call. The CDR3 length is 15 residues. Germline values: CDR1 LGHNA, CDR2 YNFKEQ. V shed 1 base and J shed 7 bases, with 13 bases lying between them. The CDR3 spells CASSQGEGFFEKLFF. In nucleotides, the CDR3 is TGTGCCAGCAGCCAAGGGGAGGGTTTCTTTGAAAAACTGTTTTTT.

The chain recombines TRBV9 with TRBJ2-7; 7 positions agree with TRBD1. Germline CDR1 and CDR2: SGDLS and YYNGEE. The V gene end was trimmed by 3 bases and the J gene end by 6 bases; junction bases not matched to a gene: 9. This CDR3 has 14 residues. CDR3 sequence: CASSAVTGPGEQYF. The CDR3 DNA sequence: TGTGCCAGCAGCGCAGTGACAGGGCCTGGCGAGCAGTACTTC.

J is TRBJ2-7 and V is TRBV27; tentatively, D is TRBD1 (6 bases). CDR3 size: 13 residues. Germline CDR1 reads MNHEY; CDR2 reads SMNVEV (reference sequence). The ends were cut back, 5 bases at V and 3 bases at J, with 11 bases in the middle. The CDR3 coding sequence is TGTGCCAGCAGTATGGACAGTGGCTACGAGCAGTACTTC. Protein sequence: CASSMDSGYEQYF.